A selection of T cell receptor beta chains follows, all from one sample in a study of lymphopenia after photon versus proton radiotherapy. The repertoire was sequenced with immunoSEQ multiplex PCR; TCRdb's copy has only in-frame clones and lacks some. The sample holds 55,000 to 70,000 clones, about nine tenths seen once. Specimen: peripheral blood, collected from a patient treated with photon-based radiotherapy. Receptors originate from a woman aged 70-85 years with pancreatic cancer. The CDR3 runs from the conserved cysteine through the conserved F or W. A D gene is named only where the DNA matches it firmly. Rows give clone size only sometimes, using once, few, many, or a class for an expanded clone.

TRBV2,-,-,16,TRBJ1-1,CASSLERGTLNTEAFF,TGTGCCAGCAGTCTAGAAAGGGGGACACTGAACACTGAAGCTTTCTTT
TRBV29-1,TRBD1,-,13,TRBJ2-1,CSGGQDSYNEQFF,TGCAGCGGCGGACAGGACTCCTACAATGAGCAGTTCTTC
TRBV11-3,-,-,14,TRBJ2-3,CASSLGGVGDTQYF,TGTGCCAGCAGCTTAGGCGGGGTAGGGGATACGCAGTATTTT
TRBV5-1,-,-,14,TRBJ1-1,CASSLAQGNTEAFF,TGCGCCAGCAGCTTGGCGCAGGGTAATACTGAAGCTTTCTTT
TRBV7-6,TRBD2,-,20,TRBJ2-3,CASSLVVTVPASGRTNTQYF,TGTGCCAGCAGCTTAGTTGTAACCGTTCCGGCTAGCGGGAGGACGAATACGCAGTATTTT
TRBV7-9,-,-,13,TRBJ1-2,CASSSSGPYGYTF,TGTGCCAGCAGCTCGTCCGGTCCCTATGGCTACACCTTC
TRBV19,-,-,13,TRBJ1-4,CASTNGGRAKLFF,TGTGCCAGTACGAACGGAGGGCGGGCAAAACTGTTTTTT
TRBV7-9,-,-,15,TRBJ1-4,CASRSNRDNNEKLFF,TGTGCCAGCAGATCAAACCGGGACAATAATGAAAAACTGTTTTTT
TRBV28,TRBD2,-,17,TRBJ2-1,CASRPNSGRMGYNEQFF,TGTGCCAGCAGACCGAATAGCGGGAGAATGGGTTACAATGAGCAGTTCTTC
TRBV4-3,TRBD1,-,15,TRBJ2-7,CASSQGDRGSTEQYF,TGCGCCAGCAGCCAGGGGGACAGGGGGAGCACCGAGCAGTACTTC
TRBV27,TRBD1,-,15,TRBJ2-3,CASSLGQGWTDTQYF,TGTGCCAGCAGTTTGGGACAGGGTTGGACAGATACGCAGTATTTT
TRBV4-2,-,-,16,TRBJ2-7,CASSQDLGVPYYEQYF,TGTGCCAGCAGCCAAGATTTGGGTGTTCCCTACTACGAGCAGTACTTC
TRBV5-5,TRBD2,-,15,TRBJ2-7,CASSLLGRASYEQYF,TGTGCCAGCAGCTTATTAGGGAGGGCATCCTACGAGCAGTACTTC
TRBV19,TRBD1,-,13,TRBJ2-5,CASTDRGEETQYF,TGTGCCAGCACGGACAGGGGCGAAGAGACCCAGTACTTC
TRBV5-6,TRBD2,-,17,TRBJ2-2,CASSWTSGALNTGELFF,TGTGCCAGCAGCTGGACTAGCGGGGCCCTGAACACCGGGGAGCTGTTTTTT
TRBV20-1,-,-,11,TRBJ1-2,CSAIRNYGYTF,TGCAGTGCTATCAGGAACTATGGCTACACCTTC
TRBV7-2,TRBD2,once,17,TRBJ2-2,CASSPLSGRAVTGELFF,TGTGCCAGCAGCCCCTTAAGTGGGAGGGCGGTCACCGGGGAGCTGTTTTTT
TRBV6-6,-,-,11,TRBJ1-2,CASMVGNGYTF,TGTGCCAGCATGGTGGGAAATGGCTACACCTTC
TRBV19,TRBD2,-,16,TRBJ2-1,CASSIGGTSGSDEQFF,TGTGCCAGTAGTATAGGAGGGACTAGCGGGAGCGATGAGCAGTTCTTC
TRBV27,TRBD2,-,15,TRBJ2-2,CASTAGLAGTGELFF,TGTGCCAGCACCGCCGGACTAGCGGGAACCGGGGAGCTGTTTTTT
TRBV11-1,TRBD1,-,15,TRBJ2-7,CASSRRDRAAYEQYF,TGTGCCAGCAGCCGCCGGGACAGGGCTGCATACGAGCAGTACTTC
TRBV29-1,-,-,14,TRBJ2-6,CSVAEASGANVLTF,TGCAGCGTTGCCGAAGCGTCTGGGGCCAACGTCCTGACTTTC
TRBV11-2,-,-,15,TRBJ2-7,CASSLAQAGVYEQYF,TGTGCCAGCAGCTTAGCACAGGCTGGGGTCTACGAGCAGTACTTC
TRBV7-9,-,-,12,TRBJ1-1,CASGRLNTEAFF,TGTGCCAGCGGCAGATTGAACACTGAAGCTTTCTTT
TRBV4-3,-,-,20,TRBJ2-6,CASSQGWADRVLSGANVLTF,TGCGCCAGCAGCCAAGGTTGGGCGGACAGAGTACTCTCTGGGGCCAACGTCCTGACTTTC
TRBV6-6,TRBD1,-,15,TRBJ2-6,CASSQGVSGANVLTF,TGTGCCAGCAGCCAGGGGGTCTCTGGGGCCAACGTCCTGACTTTC
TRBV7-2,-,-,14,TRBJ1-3,CASSLLSSGNTIYF,TGTGCCAGCAGCTTACTCAGTTCTGGAAACACCATATATTTT
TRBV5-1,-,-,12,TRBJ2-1,CASSLGREEQFF,TGCGCCAGCAGCTTGGGTAGAGAAGAGCAGTTCTTC
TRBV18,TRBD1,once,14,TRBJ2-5,CASSPPGQIETQYF,TGTGCCAGCTCACCACCGGGACAGATAGAGACCCAGTACTTC
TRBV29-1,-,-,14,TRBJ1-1,CSVRLGAGNAEAFF,TGCAGCGTTCGCCTCGGTGCGGGGAACGCTGAAGCTTTCTTT
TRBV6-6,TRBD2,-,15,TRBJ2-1,CASSYLGLADNEQFF,TGTGCCAGCAGTTACCTGGGACTAGCGGACAATGAGCAGTTCTTC
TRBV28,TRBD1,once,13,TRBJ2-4,CAIIDRVKNIQYF,TGTGCCATCATCGACAGGGTGAAAAACATTCAGTACTTC
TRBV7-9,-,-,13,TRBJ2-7,CASSLAGGHEQYF,TGTGCCAGCAGCTTAGCGGGGGGACACGAGCAGTACTTC
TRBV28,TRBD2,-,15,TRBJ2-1,CASSPASGTYNEQFF,TGTGCCAGCAGTCCGGCTAGCGGTACTTACAATGAGCAGTTCTTC
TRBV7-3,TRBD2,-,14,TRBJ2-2,CATRLAGATGELFF,TGTGCCACCAGACTAGCGGGAGCCACCGGGGAGCTGTTTTTT
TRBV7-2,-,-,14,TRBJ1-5,CASSPSDRYQPQHF,TGTGCCAGCAGCCCGTCGGACAGATATCAGCCCCAGCATTTT
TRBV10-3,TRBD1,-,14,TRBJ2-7,CAISEGQGAYEQYF,TGTGCCATCAGTGAGGGACAGGGCGCCTACGAGCAGTACTTC
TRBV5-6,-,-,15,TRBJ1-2,CASSRDLSVVYGYTF,TGTGCCAGCAGCCGGGACCTATCTGTCGTTTATGGCTACACCTTC